The 29 T cell receptor beta chains below come from one sample, sequenced in a study of OX40 agonist ivuxolimab in advanced cancers. The data were produced by immunoSEQ multiplex PCR, yet TCRdb's version contains in-frame clones alone and is incomplete. This repertoire shows about 75,000 clones, about nine tenths found once; its top ten account for about 1.3%. Sequences were derived from CD4+ or CD8+ T cells sorted from blood, sampled in a trial of the OX40 agonist ivuxolimab. Receptors originate from an adult with an advanced solid tumor such as melanoma, head and neck, liver or kidney cancer.

J is TRBJ1-2 and V is TRBV4-1, with 8 bases matching TRBD1. V trimming: 7 bases; J trimming: 1 base; junction bases outside the gene matches: 17. The germline CDR1 and CDR2 sequences are MGHRA and YSYEKL. The CDR3 is 18 residues long. This CDR3 reads CASTLGMGTGARNYGYTF. The CDR3 DNA reads as TGCGCCAGCACTCTAGGGATGGGGACAGGAGCTCGTAACTATGGCTACACCTTC.

This clone has only a few counts. The chain employs TRBV4-1 and TRBJ1-3, with D possibly TRBD1 on 5 matching bases. This CDR3 spans 17 amino acids. Trimming removed 2 bases from V and 8 bases from J, with 22 bases in between. CDR1 is MGHRA and CDR2 is YSYEKL in the germline V gene. In DNA form, the CDR3 reads TGCGCCAGCAGCCAAAGTTCCACTAGGGGTGGCGGTTACACCATATATTTT. Translated, it gives CASSQSSTRGGGYTIYF.

This sequence joins TRBV29-1 and TRBJ2-1, with 8 bases lining up with TRBD2. CDR3 length equals 15 residues. The junction had 13 bases not matched to a gene; V was cut back by 6 bases and J by 6 bases. The germline CDR1 and CDR2 sequences are SQVTM and ANQGSEA. CDR3 DNA: TGCAGCGTCGCTGGGGTTAGCGGGATCTCCAATGAGCAGTTCTTC. Its protein product is CSVAGVSGISNEQFF.

The chain couples TRBV28 to TRBJ1-4, with D perhaps matching TRBD1 (5 bases). The germline gives CDR1 MDHEN, CDR2 SYDVKM. The V and J ends lost 11 bases and 7 bases respectively, with 11 bases between them. This CDR3 has 11 amino acids. As DNA, the CDR3 is TGTGCCGCGGGACTAAGTGAAAAACTGTTTTTT. Residues: CAAGLSEKLFF.

The gene calls are TRBV7-3 and TRBJ2-1, with 13 bases fitting TRBD2. Per germline, CDR1 SGHTA and CDR2 FQGTGA. CDR3 length: 14 amino acids. The J segment lost 5 bases and the V segment lost 6 bases, leaving 1 base of the junction unmatched. Here the CDR3 reads CASRTSGGNNEQFF. The CDR3 region has the DNA TGTGCCAGCAGGACTAGCGGGGGGAACAATGAGCAGTTCTTC.

The J gene is TRBJ2-3, the V gene TRBV18; TRBD1 matches 7 bases. Trimming at V came to 5 bases and at J to 4 bases, leaving 9 bases not matched to a gene. Per germline, CDR1 KGHSH and CDR2 LQKENI. This CDR3 contains 15 residues. The chain's CDR3 is CASSSTGDAADTQYF. CDR3 DNA: TGTGCCAGCTCATCAACAGGGGATGCCGCAGATACGCAGTATTTT.

The gene calls are TRBV14 and TRBJ2-2, with D possibly matching TRBD2 (6 bases). This CDR3 has 14 amino acids. Trimming removed 5 bases from V and 6 bases from J, with 13 bases in between. Germline CDR1 and CDR2: SGHDN and FVKESK. The CDR3, as DNA: TGTGCCAGCAGCTTTGGTTCGGGGGCCGGGGAGCTGTTTTTT. This sequence encodes CASSFGSGAGELFF.

J is TRBJ2-4 and V is TRBV30, with D possibly being TRBD2 (7 bases). V was clipped by 0 bases and J by 9 bases, with 15 bases between them. The CDR3 is 14 amino acids. CDR1 and CDR2 (germline): GTSNPN, SVGIG (reference sequence). The CDR3 nucleotides are TGTGCCTGGAGTGTACGGGGGGCGTTGGGCATTCAGTACTTC. It codes for CAWSVRGALGIQYF.

This sequence joins TRBV7-3 and TRBJ2-1; D tentatively reads TRBD1 or TRBD2 (5 bases each). CDR1 and CDR2 from the germline V gene are SGHTA and FQGTGA. V was trimmed by 5 bases and J by 0 bases, leaving 11 bases between them. This CDR3 has 15 amino acids. The DNA of the CDR3 is TGTGCCAGCAGCCGGGACGGAGGCTCCTACAATGAGCAGTTCTTC. This translates into CASSRDGGSYNEQFF.

This chain joins TRBV2 and TRBJ2-3; D remains ambiguous. This CDR3 region has 11 residues. CDR1 and CDR2 from the germline V gene are SNHLY and FYNNEI. V was cut by 3 bases and J by 9 bases, with 7 bases left in between. CDR3 sequence reads: CASSEGITQYF. In DNA form, the CDR3 reads TGTGCCAGCAGTGAGGGGATCACGCAGTATTTT.

The chain employs TRBV6-1 and TRBJ1-1; 9 bases align to TRBD1. J gave up 1 base and V 0 bases, and 12 bases lay outside the gene matches. Germline CDR1 is MNHNS and CDR2 is SASEGT. The CDR3 has 19 residues. The CDR3 DNA is TGTGCCAGCAGTGAAGCGTTCCGTACCATGACAGGGGGGAACACTGAAGCTTTCTTT. Translated: CASSEAFRTMTGGNTEAFF.

The chain recombines TRBV18 with TRBJ2-2; 13 positions match TRBD2. Per germline, CDR1 KGHSH and CDR2 LQKENI. The CDR3 runs 18 residues. The V segment lost 2 bases and the J segment 4 bases; nucleotides outside the gene matches: 7. This CDR3 reads CASSPMNGLAGATGELFF. The CDR3 region has the DNA TGTGCCAGCTCACCAATGAATGGACTAGCGGGGGCCACCGGGGAGCTGTTTTTT. Complete variable domain (other parts from reference TRBV18 and TRBJ2-2): NAGVMQNPRHLVRRRGQEARLRCSPMKGHSHVYWYRQLPEEGLKFMVYLQKENIIDESGMPKERFSAEFPKEGPSILRIQQVVRGDSAAYFCASSPMNGLAGATGELFFGEGSRLTVL.

J is TRBJ1-4 and V is TRBV5-8, with D possibly TRBD1 on 6 matching bases. The CDR3 runs 14 residues. The germline CDR1 and CDR2 sequences are SGHTS and YDEGEE. With 0 bases removed from V and 6 bases from J, the gap between germline ends came to 9 bases. The CDR3 DNA reads as TGTGCCAGCAGCTTGGGGCAGGGGTATGAAAAACTGTTTTTT. It translates to CASSLGQGYEKLFF. The whole variable domain, remainder taken from reference TRBV5-8 and TRBJ1-4, is EAGVTQSPTHLIKTRGQQATLRCSPISGHTSVYWYQQALGLGLQFLLWYDEGEERNRGNFPPRFSGRQFPNYSSELNVNALELEDSALYLCASSLGQGYEKLFFGSGTQLSVL.

This clone was observed a single time. V usage is TRBV5-5 and J usage is TRBJ2-1, with 8 bases that match TRBD1. CDR1 is SGHKS and CDR2 is YYEKEE in the germline V gene (reference sequence). J lost 0 bases, V lost 3 bases, and 5 bases had no gene match. The CDR3 is 16 residues long. The CDR3 spells CASSSRTGPSYNEQFF. Here the CDR3 DNA reads TGTGCCAGCAGCTCAAGGACAGGGCCCTCCTACAATGAGCAGTTCTTC.

The genes are TRBV14 and TRBJ1-2; TRBD1 might be the D (6 bases). Germline loops: CDR1 SGHDN, CDR2 FVKESK. V was shortened by 4 bases and J by 5 bases, with 17 bases between the two germline ends. There are 15 residues in the CDR3. The CDR3: CASSRVSDRFYGYTF. CDR3 nucleotide sequence: TGTGCCAGCAGCCGAGTCTCGGACAGATTTTATGGCTACACCTTC.

This chain joins TRBV6-1 and TRBJ2-7; 11 bases match TRBD2. J gave up 4 bases and V 0 bases, and 11 bases lay outside the gene matches. This CDR3 contains 18 residues. CDR1 is MNHNS, CDR2 SASEGT, per germline. CDR3 region: CASSEAFSGLAGVYEQYF. As DNA, the CDR3 is TGTGCCAGCAGTGAAGCATTTTCTGGACTAGCGGGTGTTTACGAGCAGTACTTC.

The chain joins TRBV19 to TRBJ2-7, with TRBD1 matching over 8 bases. The CDR3 contains 16 residues. The trim removed 3 bases at V and 0 bases at J, leaving 7 bases unmatched. Germline V gene sequence: CDR1 LNHDA, CDR2 SQIVND (reference sequence). For the CDR3, the DNA is TGTGCCAGTAGTATCCTGTGGGGACAGGCCTCCTACGAGCAGTACTTC. Translation: CASSILWGQASYEQYF.

The rearrangement uses TRBV27 and TRBJ1-5; D is uncertain. With 3 bases removed from V and 0 bases from J, the gap between germline ends came to 9 bases. This CDR3 region has 15 residues. Germline assignment: CDR1 MNHEY and CDR2 SMNVEV (reference sequence). The CDR3 coding sequence is TGTGCCAGCAGTTTGGGAGGGTATAGCAATCAGCCCCAGCATTTT. Translation: CASSLGGYSNQPQHF.

This rearrangement joins TRBV6-5 to TRBJ2-1; D gene ambiguous. The V gene's germline CDR1 is MNHEY and CDR2 SVGAGI. Trimming took 4 bases from V and 8 from J, leaving 9 bases between them. The CDR3 runs 12 residues. CDR3 bases: TGTGCCAGCAGTTCCCTTGGGGATGAGCAGTTCTTC. Residues: CASSSLGDEQFF.

The chain has TRBV28 and TRBJ2-7; 8 bases map to TRBD1. V shed 6 bases and J 5 bases; nucleotides not matched to a gene: 9. From germline, CDR1 is MDHEN and CDR2 SYDVKM. This CDR3 contains 14 residues. CDR3 protein: CASRGQGEADEQYF. The CDR3, as DNA: TGTGCCAGCAGAGGACAGGGAGAAGCCGACGAGCAGTACTTC.

The chain is built from TRBV6-4 and TRBJ1-1, with TRBD1 matching 12 bases. Germline values: CDR1 MRHNA, CDR2 SNTAGT. The CDR3 loop spans 17 amino acids. V dropped 4 bases and J dropped 5; count of bases not matched to a gene: 11. In DNA form, the CDR3 reads TGTGCCAGCAGTGGTTCCGGGACAGGGGGCATTGGGACTGAAGCTTTCTTT. It is translated as CASSGSGTGGIGTEAFF.

The V and J genes are TRBV7-3 and TRBJ2-2; 13 bases fit TRBD2. This CDR3 contains 16 residues. Germline V lookup: CDR1 SGHTA, CDR2 FQGTGA. V lost 5 bases to trimming and J lost 7 bases; unmatched junction nucleotides: 7. This CDR3 is CASSITSGRAHGELFF. CDR3 bases: TGTGCCAGCAGCATTACTAGCGGGAGGGCCCACGGGGAGCTGTTTTTT.

The genes are TRBV30 and TRBJ2-6; TRBD1 or TRBD2 may be the D gene (6 bases each). Germline V gene data show CDR1 as GTSNPN and CDR2 as SVGIG (reference sequence). V shed 2 bases and J shed 3 bases, with 11 bases lying between them. CDR3 length: 15 residues. The CDR3 DNA reads as TGTGCCTGGAGTCTCGGGGGCAGTGGGGCCAACGTCCTGACTTTC. This translates into CAWSLGGSGANVLTF.

The rearrangement links TRBV13 to TRBJ1-3, with a possible D match to TRBD1 (5 bases). Germline CDR1 is PRHDT and CDR2 is FYEKMQ (reference sequence). Trimming pared 5 bases from V and 0 bases from J, leaving 26 bases between. The CDR3 sequence is 20 residues long. The CDR3 reads CASSPQRGLSSRPSGNTIYF. The CDR3 DNA reads as TGTGCCAGCAGCCCCCAGAGGGGACTCTCCTCCAGGCCCTCTGGAAACACCATATATTTT.

The chain joins TRBV6-6 to TRBJ2-5; TRBD1 aligns across 7 bases. J gave up 5 bases and V 6 bases, and 12 bases lay outside the gene matches. Germline CDR1 MNHNY, CDR2 SVGAGI (reference sequence). The CDR3 spans 15 residues. The CDR3 DNA is TGTGCCAGCAGACGAGTACAGGGGCGCCGGGAGACCCAGTACTTC. It encodes CASRRVQGRRETQYF.

The CDR3 reads CASSRGTGGGLGNQPQHF. CDR3 nucleotide sequence: TGTGCCAGCAGCCGGGGGACAGGGGGCGGATTGGGCAATCAGCCCCAGCATTTT. The chain uses TRBV5-5 and TRBJ1-5; the match to TRBD1 covers 12 bases. Germline V gives CDR1 SGHKS, CDR2 YYEKEE (reference sequence). Trimming at V came to 4 bases and at J to 2 bases, leaving 10 bases not matched to a gene. The CDR3 sequence is 18 residues long.

The chain couples TRBV7-9 to TRBJ1-2, with a possible D match to TRBD1 (5 bases). The germline CDR1 and CDR2 sequences are SEHNR and FQNEAQ (reference sequence). This CDR3 comprises 13 residues. V was cut by 1 base and J by 6 bases, with 9 bases left in between. CDR3 in amino acids: CASSLEGEHGYTF. The CDR3 region has the DNA TGTGCCAGCAGCTTAGAAGGGGAGCATGGCTACACCTTC.

J is TRBJ2-1 and V is TRBV19; 9 nucleotides match TRBD2. The CDR3 covers 17 residues. Germline assignment: CDR1 LNHDA and CDR2 SQIVND (reference sequence). Trimming took 10 bases from V and 1 from J; bases not matched to a gene: 14. The CDR3 reads CATSSGGLRRSYNEQFF. In DNA, the CDR3 is TGTGCCACTTCAAGCGGGGGGTTAAGAAGGTCCTACAATGAGCAGTTCTTC.

The V and J genes are TRBV5-6 and TRBJ2-1; 7 nucleotides agree with TRBD1. The V gene's germline CDR1 is SGHDT and CDR2 YYEEEE. J was trimmed by 16 bases and V by 0 bases; bases with no gene match: 10. CDR3 length equals 13 residues. DNA of the CDR3: TGTGCCAGCAGCTTGGCCTTGGGGGACAGAAGTTTCTTC. Its translation is CASSLALGDRSFF.